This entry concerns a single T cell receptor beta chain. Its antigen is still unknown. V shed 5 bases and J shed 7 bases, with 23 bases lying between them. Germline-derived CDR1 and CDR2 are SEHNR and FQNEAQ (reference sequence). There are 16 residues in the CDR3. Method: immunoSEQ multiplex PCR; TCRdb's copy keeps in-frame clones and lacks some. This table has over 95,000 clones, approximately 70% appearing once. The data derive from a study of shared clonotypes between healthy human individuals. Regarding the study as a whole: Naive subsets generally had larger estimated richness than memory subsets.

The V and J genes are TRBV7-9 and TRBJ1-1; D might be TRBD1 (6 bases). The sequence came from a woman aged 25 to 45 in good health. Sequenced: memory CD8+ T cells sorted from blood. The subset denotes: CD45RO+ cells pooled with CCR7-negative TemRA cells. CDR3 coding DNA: TGTGCCAGCAGCCCTGGTTGGCGAGGGGGAAAGCGTGAAGCTTTCTTT. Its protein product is CASSPGWRGGKREAFF.